Listed below are T cell receptor beta chains from one sample, sequenced in a study of T-cell reconstitution after alpha-beta-depleted transplantation in children. MiXCR, applied by TCRdb to the PCR reads, yields one record per CDR3 protein. In the table there are about 210,000 distinct CDR3 sequences, roughly 18% of which are singletons. The sample in question was PBMCs, mostly from graft donor cells, obtained 360 days after TCRalphabeta/CD19-depleted stem cell transplant. Receptors originate from a male patient aged 2 to 9 who had a stem cell transplant for acute lymphoblastic leukemia, so the T cells may come from the graft donor. Each CDR3 is given with its conserved first and last residue. A D gene is named only where the DNA matches it firmly.

-	TRBV5-1	TRBJ2-7	14	CASSPERATYEQYF
TRBD2	TRBV24-1	TRBJ2-1	16	CATSERTSGSLDEQFF
-	TRBV12-3/TRBV12-4	TRBJ1-6	14	CASSLRQANSPLHF
TRBD2	TRBV4-2	TRBJ2-3	18	CASSHRRSGGPGTDTQYF
TRBD2	TRBV4-2	TRBJ2-5	19	CASSPWGGETSGDEETQYF
-	TRBV20-1	TRBJ1-1	14	CSARGWGPNTEAFF
TRBD2	TRBV5-1	TRBJ2-3	20	CASSLDAGLAGARHLDTQYF
TRBD2	TRBV27	TRBJ2-3	15	CASSLWLGGADTQYF
TRBD1	TRBV5-6	TRBJ2-7	13	CASSFGTDYEQYF
-	TRBV4-3	TRBJ1-2	13	CASSQDGSGGYTF
TRBD2	TRBV12-3/TRBV12-4	TRBJ2-1	16	CASRPWLAGVRNEQFF
TRBD2	TRBV18	TRBJ2-4	14	CASSGSGTSNIQYF
-	TRBV29-1	TRBJ2-5	13	CSGSGIGHATQYF
TRBD2	TRBV7-6	TRBJ2-7	16	CASSSGLAGGAYEQYF
TRBD1	TRBV11-3	TRBJ2-2	17	CASSLGDRGRDTGELFF
TRBD2	TRBV5-1	TRBJ2-5	16	CASRRLAGANQETQYF
TRBD1	TRBV12-3/TRBV12-4	TRBJ2-2	15	CASEGQGASTGELFF
-	TRBV20-1	TRBJ2-5	15	CSARRTGERQETQYF
-	TRBV29-1	TRBJ2-3	17	CSVPYPGDLASTDTQYF
TRBD1	TRBV7-9	TRBJ2-7	16	CASSPMKGQHLYEQYF
-	TRBV5-5	TRBJ1-6	16	CASSRGGSSYNSPLHF
-	TRBV20-1	TRBJ2-5	14	CSASPGELAETQYF
-	TRBV7-2	TRBJ1-5	14	CAVGEGGSNQPQHF
TRBD1	TRBV7-9	TRBJ2-1	14	CASTKGQGEDEQFF
-	TRBV7-2	TRBJ2-1	17	CASSRGAGRSPYNEQFF
TRBD2	TRBV10-3	TRBJ2-5	15	CAISPSGGDQETQYF
-	TRBV5-1	TRBJ2-7	11	CASSPGQQQYF